This T cell receptor (beta chain) was sequenced for a study of cytomegalovirus exposure and HLA in healthy donors. Looking at the study overall: Early released data comprised 80 million to 90 million unique TCRs from HLA-typed donors.

Overall study findings and caveats: An Asian-associated ancestry cluster reportedly showed fewer N-insertions than the roughly 670-donor mean in a later analysis.

Amplification used 60 Vbeta primers and 13 Jbeta primers. Using immunoSEQ multiplex PCR, the repertoire was profiled, and TCRdb retains in-frame clones only, with some absent. The data show roughly 83,000 clones, 65% to 75% seen once. V shed 5 bases, J shed 7 bases, and the junction held 10 bases outside the gene matches. Germline V gene lookup returns CDR1 LNHDA and CDR2 SQIVND (reference sequence). The CDR3 length is 16 residues. Details on this clone: Antigen: not known.

The sequence came from a man between 60 and 70 years old in good health and CMV-seronegative. The chain carries TRBV19 and TRBJ2-2, with 10 bases aligning to TRBD2. The sequenced material came from PBMCs. In DNA, the CDR3 is TGTGCCAGTAGTCCGAGGGCTTTAGCGGGGGGCGGGGAGCTGTTTTTT. The encoded protein is CASSPRALAGGGELFF.